The 26 T cell receptor beta chains given below trace back to one sample, sequenced in a study of blood T cell repertoires in COVID-19. Repertoires were generated with immunoSEQ multiplex PCR, while TCRdb's copy carries only in-frame clones and drops some. The sample records under 150,000 clones, around 85% being singletons. Specimen: peripheral blood. These receptors all come from a man aged 50 to 60 with acute or convalescent COVID-19.

This clone was counted between two and nine times. The chain uses TRBV2 and TRBJ2-7; TRBD1 matches at 9 bases. CDR1 is SNHLY and CDR2 is FYNNEI in the germline V gene. Trimming removed 8 bases from V and 3 bases from J; junction bases left unmatched: 5. The CDR3 has 13 amino acids. The CDR3 DNA follows: TGTGCCAGCTTTGGGACAGGGAACTACGAGCAGTACTTC. Encoded protein: CASFGTGNYEQYF.

This clone was found a few times. The rearrangement links TRBV6-6 to TRBJ2-2; 7 bases are shared with TRBD1. The V and J ends lost 0 bases and 5 bases, in that order; junction bases with no gene match: 0. Germline loops: CDR1 MNHNY, CDR2 SVGAGI (reference sequence). The CDR3 spans 14 residues. The CDR3 DNA follows: TGTGCCAGCAGTTACTCGACAGGGACCGGGGAGCTGTTTTTT. Its protein is CASSYSTGTGELFF.

The chain has TRBV28 and TRBJ1-2, with TRBD1 identical over 9 bases. The CDR3 sequence is 14 residues long. The J segment lost 4 bases and the V segment lost 4 bases, leaving 4 bases of the junction unmatched. CDR1 and CDR2 (germline): MDHEN, SYDVKM. This CDR3 reads CASSSGQGPYGYTF. The DNA of the CDR3 is TGTGCCAGCAGTTCGGGACAGGGTCCCTATGGCTACACCTTC.

V usage is TRBV11-3 and J usage is TRBJ1-1; possibly TRBD1 for D (6 bases). This CDR3 spans 14 amino acids. Germline CDR1 is SGHNT and CDR2 is YENEEA. V lost 5 bases and J lost 0, with 10 bases in between. This CDR3 reads CASSDTGLNTEAFF. The CDR3 DNA reads TGTGCCAGCAGCGATACAGGGCTGAACACTGAAGCTTTCTTT.

This clone was picked up one time. This sequence joins TRBV6-6 and TRBJ2-3; D gene ambiguous. Germline V gene data show CDR1 as MNHNY and CDR2 as SVGAGI (reference sequence). There are 14 residues in the CDR3. V was cut by 4 bases and J by 6 bases, with 14 bases left in between. As DNA, the CDR3 is TGTGCCAGCAGTTGGAGACTTGAGACGGATACGCAGTATTTT. Translation: CASSWRLETDTQYF.

The V and J genes are TRBV11-2 and TRBJ2-5, with D unresolved. Trimming left V 0 bases short and J 2 bases short, with 10 bases between. The CDR3 runs to 15 residues. Germline V gene data show CDR1 as SGHAT and CDR2 as FQNNGV. The chain's CDR3 is CASSLDAGLQETQYF. The CDR3 DNA is TGTGCCAGCAGCTTAGATGCCGGTTTACAAGAGACCCAGTACTTC.

The chain is built from TRBV5-4 and TRBJ1-6, with 7 bases matching TRBD1. Germline V gene sequence: CDR1 SGHNT, CDR2 YYREEE (reference sequence). The CDR3 spans 16 residues. V dropped 3 bases and J dropped 6; count of bases not matched to a gene: 9. The DNA of the CDR3 is TGTGCCAGCAGCTACCGAAGGACAGGCCTTAATTCACCCCTCCACTTT. Protein sequence: CASSYRRTGLNSPLHF.

J is TRBJ1-5 and V is TRBV6-1; perhaps TRBD1 as D (6 bases). CDR3 length: 16 residues. Germline V gene lookup returns CDR1 MNHNS and CDR2 SASEGT. V was trimmed by 4 bases and J by 4 bases, leaving 17 bases between them. In DNA, the CDR3 is TGTGCCAGCAGTGCAAAGAGCAGGGGCGGTAATCAGCCCCAGCATTTT. Its translation is CASSAKSRGGNQPQHF.

This CDR3 reads CASTSGIYTEAFF. The CDR3 coding sequence is TGTGCCAGCACTTCCGGGATTTACACTGAAGCTTTCTTT. The chain links TRBV6-5 to TRBJ1-1; no definite D call. This CDR3 is 13 amino acids long. V shed 7 bases and J shed 3 bases, with 12 bases lying between them. Germline lookup yields CDR1 MNHEY and CDR2 SVGAGI.

The chain has TRBV19 and TRBJ1-5, with D tentatively TRBD1 (6 bases). CDR3 length: 14 amino acids. Between the trimmed V and J ends, which lost 5 bases and 7 bases, there was a span of 15 bases. Germline V gene data show CDR1 as LNHDA and CDR2 as SQIVND (reference sequence). The CDR3 reads CASSLQGFGQPQHF. CDR3 nucleotides: TGTGCCAGTAGTCTACAGGGCTTTGGGCAGCCCCAGCATTTT.

V and J are TRBV6-5 and TRBJ2-7, with D unresolved. Per the germline V gene, CDR1 is MNHEY and CDR2 is SVGAGI. This CDR3 spans 14 amino acids. Trimming cost V 6 bases and J 0 bases, with 12 bases left between them. CDR3 amino acids: CASRSRLFSYEQYV. The CDR3 DNA reads as TGTGCCAGCAGATCACGACTGTTCTCCTACGAGCAGTACGTC.

V gene TRBV29-1 combines with J gene TRBJ2-3, with TRBD1 identical over 8 bases. Germline CDR1 SQVTM, CDR2 ANQGSEA. V lost 6 bases and J lost 1; bases outside the gene matches: 6. The CDR3 is made up of 14 amino acids. The CDR3 sequence: CSVDRVRRTDTQYF. In DNA form, the CDR3 reads TGCAGCGTGGACAGGGTTCGGCGCACAGATACGCAGTATTTT.

The J gene is TRBJ2-3, the V gene TRBV15; 7 bases map to TRBD1. CDR3 length: 16 amino acids. V dropped 3 bases and J dropped 6; count of bases not matched to a gene: 12. The V gene's germline CDR1 is LNHNV and CDR2 YYDKDF (reference sequence). The CDR3 sequence is CATSSGDRVNVDTQYF. Here the CDR3 DNA reads TGTGCCACCAGCAGCGGAGACAGGGTCAATGTTGATACGCAGTATTTT.

The chain has TRBV10-3 and TRBJ1-1, with D uncertain. Looked up from germline, CDR1 is ENHRY and CDR2 is SYGVKD. Deletions cut 9 bases from V and 5 bases from J, with 16 bases between. CDR3 length: 13 amino acids. The CDR3 protein is CAMRAQYDTEAFF. The CDR3 DNA is TGTGCCATGAGGGCACAGTATGATACTGAAGCTTTCTTT.

This chain links TRBV2 with TRBJ2-2; no clear D gene. Deletions cut 4 bases from V and 5 bases from J, with 8 bases between. The CDR3 has 13 residues. Germline CDR1 SNHLY, CDR2 FYNNEI. CDR3 in DNA: TGTGCCAGCAGTGGGGCGAGAACCGGGGAGCTGTTTTTT. Its translation is CASSGARTGELFF.

This clone was seen only a few times. The chain couples TRBV5-1 to TRBJ2-7; perhaps TRBD2 as D (6 bases). Germline assignment: CDR1 SGHRS and CDR2 YFSETQ. This CDR3 has 14 residues. V was shortened by 7 bases and J by 0 bases, with 14 bases between the two germline ends. The chain's CDR3 is CASRGGTGSYEQYF. DNA for the CDR3: TGCGCCAGCCGTGGGGGGACGGGCTCCTACGAGCAGTACTTC.

The V and J genes are TRBV6-2 or TRBV6-3 and TRBJ2-7; perhaps TRBD1 as D (7 bases). Trimming left V 2 bases short and J 7 bases short, with 18 bases between. CDR1 and CDR2 (germline): MNHEY, SVGEGT. This CDR3 has 15 residues. The DNA for the CDR3 is TGTGCCAGCAGTTACCTGGCAGGGGGGCTTGGGGAGCAGTACGTC. Its protein product is CASSYLAGGLGEQYV.

The chain recombines TRBV6-5 with TRBJ1-2, with D possibly being TRBD1 (6 bases). Germline V CDR1 and CDR2: MNHEY, SVGAGI. V was clipped by 4 bases and J by 8 bases, with 17 bases between them. This CDR3 has 14 amino acids. CDR3 nucleotides: TGTGCCAGCAGTTTACAGGGCCCTCCTTACGGCTACACCTTC. The encoded protein is CASSLQGPPYGYTF.

The rearrangement uses TRBV30 and TRBJ1-3; 9 positions agree with TRBD1. The CDR3 totals 15 residues. Germline-derived CDR1 and CDR2 are GTSNPN and SVGIG (reference sequence). CDR3 in DNA: TGTGCTAGGACAGGGGACGCCACCTCTGGAAACACCATATATTTT. Amino acids: CARTGDATSGNTIYF. The full variable domain, completed using reference TRBV30 and TRBJ1-3, is SQTIHQWPATLVQPVGSPLSLECTVEGTSNPNLYWYRQAAGRGLQLLFYSVGIGQISSEVPQNLSASRPQDRQFILSSKKLLLSDSGFYLCARTGDATSGNTIYFGEGSWLTVV.

The rearrangement uses TRBV30 and TRBJ2-3, with D perhaps matching TRBD1 (6 bases). The ends were cut back, 4 bases at V and 10 bases at J, with 15 bases in the middle. The germline CDR1 and CDR2 sequences are GTSNPN and SVGIG (reference sequence). The CDR3 runs to 12 residues. CDR3 sequence reads: CAWKPQGFAQYF. DNA of the CDR3: TGTGCCTGGAAGCCACAGGGATTCGCGCAGTATTTT.

J is TRBJ1-6 and V is TRBV10-1; 7 nucleotides match TRBD1. J lost 7 bases, V lost 10 bases, and 7 bases had no gene match. CDR3 size: 13 residues. Germline assignment: CDR1 WNHNN and CDR2 SYGVQD (reference sequence). The CDR3 DNA follows: TGCGCCACCCAGGGACAGCAAAATTCACCCCTCCACTTT. Protein sequence: CATQGQQNSPLHF.

This clone was detected only once. V usage is TRBV6-1 and J usage is TRBJ1-2; 8 nucleotides align to TRBD1. Germline assignment: CDR1 MNHNS and CDR2 SASEGT. The trim removed 2 bases at V and 3 bases at J, leaving 8 bases unmatched. The length of the CDR3 is 16 residues. This CDR3 reads CASSEIKRGQDYGYTF. CDR3 nucleotides: TGTGCCAGCAGTGAAATTAAGCGGGGACAGGACTATGGCTACACCTTC.

The chain recombines TRBV28 with TRBJ1-1, with TRBD1 identical over 8 bases. The germline CDR1 and CDR2 sequences are MDHEN and SYDVKM. This CDR3 contains 19 residues. The junction had 20 bases not matched to a gene; V was cut back by 2 bases and J by 6 bases. The CDR3 DNA follows: TGTGCCAGCAGTTTAGGGACAGGAGTGGGGCCTAGCGGTACACCTGAAGCTTTCTTT. As protein: CASSLGTGVGPSGTPEAFF.

V usage is TRBV10-3 and J usage is TRBJ2-7; the D is unclear. CDR3 length: 12 amino acids. The V gene lost 4 bases and the J gene lost 5 bases, with 9 bases spanning the gap. CDR1 ENHRY and CDR2 SYGVKD come from the germline V gene. The CDR3 bases are TGTGCCATCAGTGCCGCTGAGAACGAGCAGTACGTC. It yields the protein CAISAAENEQYV.

J is TRBJ1-2 and V is TRBV19, with D tentatively TRBD1 (5 bases). The CDR3 has 16 amino acids. V was pared by 6 bases and J by 8 bases, with 25 bases between. The germline V gene has CDR1 LNHDA and CDR2 SQIVND (reference sequence). The CDR3 DNA is TGTGCCAGTAGCGCCTTTACAGGTGTTCTCGAGGAAGGCTACACCTTC. It translates to CASSAFTGVLEEGYTF. The variable domain in full, with the rest retrieved from reference TRBV19 and TRBJ1-2, is DGGITQSPKYLFRKEGQNVTLSCEQNLNHDAMYWYRQDPGQGLRLIYYSQIVNDFQKGDIAEGYSVSREKKESFPLTVTSAQKNPTAFYLCASSAFTGVLEEGYTFGSGTRLTVV.

The V gene is TRBV18, the J gene TRBJ1-1; D is uncertain. Deletions cut 5 bases from V and 2 bases from J, with 9 bases between. The CDR3 runs to 13 residues. CDR1 KGHSH and CDR2 LQKENI come from the germline V gene. This CDR3 is CASSVTDNTEAFF. The CDR3 DNA is TGTGCCAGCTCAGTAACAGACAACACTGAAGCTTTCTTT.